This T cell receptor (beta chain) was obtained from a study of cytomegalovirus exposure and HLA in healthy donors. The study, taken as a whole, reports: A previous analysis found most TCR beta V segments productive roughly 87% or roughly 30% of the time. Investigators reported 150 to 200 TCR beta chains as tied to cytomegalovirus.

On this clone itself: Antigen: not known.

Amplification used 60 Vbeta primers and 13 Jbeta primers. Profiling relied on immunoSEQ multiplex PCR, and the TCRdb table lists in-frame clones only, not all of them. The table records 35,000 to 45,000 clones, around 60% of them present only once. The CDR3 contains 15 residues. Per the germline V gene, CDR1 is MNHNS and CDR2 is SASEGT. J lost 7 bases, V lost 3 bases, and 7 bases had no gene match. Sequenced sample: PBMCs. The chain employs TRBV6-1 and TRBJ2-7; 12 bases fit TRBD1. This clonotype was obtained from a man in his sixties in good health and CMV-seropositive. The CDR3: CASSEAGQGAREQYF. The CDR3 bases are TGTGCCAGCAGTGAGGCGGGACAGGGGGCGCGGGAGCAGTACTTC.